This T cell receptor beta chain was identified in a study of response to subunit inactivated influenza vaccine (dated by TCRdb to 2017 to 2018). Concerning the study at large: The study used deep quantitative T cell receptor repertoire profiling to track responses to a trivalent subunit inactivated influenza vaccine. What the research found in general, with its limitations: According to the authors, only a limited number of new T cells may be recruited by each seasonal influenza vaccination.

In its sample, this clonotype was seen a few times. The target of this receptor is not known. Per-base qualities were not stored, and no clone one base away is much larger. The method behind the library was RT-PCR. The sequencer was an Illumina HiSeq 2500. TCRdb's own reprocessing of the public reads used fastp at Q25 and MiXCR and kept productive beta chains. All rows with the same CDR3 protein become a single entry with the most common DNA and genes. The table for this sample lists around 790,000 distinct CDR3 sequences; 21% of them were counted only once. The top ten clones comprise roughly 10% of the sample. V drops 2 bases and J drops 5 bases, leaving 9 bases in between. Measured from the cysteine to the phenylalanine, the CDR3 is 13 residues long. The CDR3 DNA has 39 bases and is translated from base 1. Taken from the germline V gene, the CDR1 and CDR2 loops are SGHRS and YFSETQ.

This TCR was sampled from a man between 50 and 59 years old who received an inactivated influenza vaccine. Donor details come from another sample of the same person, matched by shared clones. Here the sequenced sample was PBMCs from blood, taken 4 to 6 days after vaccination. This chain is built from TRBV5-1 and TRBJ2-3, with no D gene named confidently. This receptor has the CDR3 CASSFGGEDTQYF. The bases are TGCGCCAGCAGCTTCGGTGGCGAAGATACGCAGTATTTT.